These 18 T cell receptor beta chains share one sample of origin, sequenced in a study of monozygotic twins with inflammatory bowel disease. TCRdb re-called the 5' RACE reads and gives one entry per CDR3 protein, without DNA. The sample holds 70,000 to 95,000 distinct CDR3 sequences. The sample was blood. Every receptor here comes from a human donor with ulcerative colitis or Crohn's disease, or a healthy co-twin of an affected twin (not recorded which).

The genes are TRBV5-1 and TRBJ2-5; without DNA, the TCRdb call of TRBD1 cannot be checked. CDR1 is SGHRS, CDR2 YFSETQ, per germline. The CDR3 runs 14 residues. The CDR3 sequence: CASSFPGARETQYF.

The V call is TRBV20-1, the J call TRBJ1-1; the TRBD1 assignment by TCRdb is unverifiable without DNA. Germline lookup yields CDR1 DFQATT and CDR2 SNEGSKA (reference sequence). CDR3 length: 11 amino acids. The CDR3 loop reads CTRDLNTEAFF.

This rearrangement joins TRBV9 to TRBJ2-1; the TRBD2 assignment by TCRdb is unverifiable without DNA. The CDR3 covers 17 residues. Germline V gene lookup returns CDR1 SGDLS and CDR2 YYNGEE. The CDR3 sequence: CASSVRGGPALYNEQFF.

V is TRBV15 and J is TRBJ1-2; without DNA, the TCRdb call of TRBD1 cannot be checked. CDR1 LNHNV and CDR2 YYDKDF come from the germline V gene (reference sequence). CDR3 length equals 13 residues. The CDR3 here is CATSRAQGSSYTF.

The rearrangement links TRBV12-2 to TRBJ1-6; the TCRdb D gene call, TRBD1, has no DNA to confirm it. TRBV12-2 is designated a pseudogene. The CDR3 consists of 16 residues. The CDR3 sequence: CASRLPGGRFNSPLHF.

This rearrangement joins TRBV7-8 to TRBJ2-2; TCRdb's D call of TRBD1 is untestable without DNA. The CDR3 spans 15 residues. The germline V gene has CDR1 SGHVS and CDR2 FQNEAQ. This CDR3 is CASSLRQGRTGELFF. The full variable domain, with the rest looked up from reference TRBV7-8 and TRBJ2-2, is GAGVSQSPRYKVAKRGQDVALRCDPISGHVSLFWYQQALGQGPEFLTYFQNEAQLDKSGLPSDRFFAERPEGSVSTLKIQRTQQEDSAVYLCASSLRQGRTGELFFGEGSRLTVL.

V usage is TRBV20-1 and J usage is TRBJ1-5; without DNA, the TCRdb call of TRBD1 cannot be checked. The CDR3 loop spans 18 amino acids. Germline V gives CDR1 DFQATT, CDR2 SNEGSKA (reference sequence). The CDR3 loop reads CSALGPASFATGNQPQHF.

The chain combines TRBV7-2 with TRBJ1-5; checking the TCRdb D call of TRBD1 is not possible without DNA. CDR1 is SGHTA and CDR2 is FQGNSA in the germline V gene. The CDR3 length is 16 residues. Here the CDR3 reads CASSLAVARGREPQHF.

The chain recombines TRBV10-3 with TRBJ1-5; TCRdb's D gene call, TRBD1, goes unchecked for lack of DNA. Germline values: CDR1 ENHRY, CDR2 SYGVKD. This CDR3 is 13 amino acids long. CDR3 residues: CAIWGWDNQPQHF.

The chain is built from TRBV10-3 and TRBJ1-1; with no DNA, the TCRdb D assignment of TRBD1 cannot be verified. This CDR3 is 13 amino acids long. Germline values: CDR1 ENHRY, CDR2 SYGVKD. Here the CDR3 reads CAISRDRNTEAFF.

The CDR3 reads CASSWTGNTGELFF. The V gene is TRBV5-1, the J gene TRBJ2-2; TCRdb picks TRBD1, but there is no DNA to check that call. This CDR3 contains 14 residues. CDR1 and CDR2 (germline): SGHRS, YFSETQ.

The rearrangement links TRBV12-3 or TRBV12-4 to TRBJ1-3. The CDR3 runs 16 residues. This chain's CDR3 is CASSLAGSYSGNTIYF.

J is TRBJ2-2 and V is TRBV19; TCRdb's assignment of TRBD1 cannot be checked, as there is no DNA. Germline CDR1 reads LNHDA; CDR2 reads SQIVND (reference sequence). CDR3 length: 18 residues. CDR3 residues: CASSIRAGGAGGTGELFF.

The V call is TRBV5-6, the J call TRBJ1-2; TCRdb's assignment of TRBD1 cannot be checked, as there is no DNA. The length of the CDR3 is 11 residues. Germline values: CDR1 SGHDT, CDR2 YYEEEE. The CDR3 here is CASSLTGGYTF.

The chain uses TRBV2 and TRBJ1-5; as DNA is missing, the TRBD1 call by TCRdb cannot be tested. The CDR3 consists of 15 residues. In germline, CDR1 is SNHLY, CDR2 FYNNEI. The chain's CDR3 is CASGGTGNSNQPQHF. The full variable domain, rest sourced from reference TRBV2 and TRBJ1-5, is EPEVTQTPSHQVTQMGQEVILRCVPISNHLYFYWYRQILGQKVEFLVSFYNNEISEKSEIFDDQFSVERPDGSNFTLKIRSTKLEDSAMYFCASGGTGNSNQPQHFGDGTRLSIL.

CDR3: CSALWTWGASTDTQYF. This chain uses TRBV20-1 with TRBJ2-3; the D call of TRBD1 rests on TCRdb alone, since no DNA is present to check it. This CDR3 is built from 16 residues. Germline V gene data show CDR1 as DFQATT and CDR2 as SNEGSKA (reference sequence).

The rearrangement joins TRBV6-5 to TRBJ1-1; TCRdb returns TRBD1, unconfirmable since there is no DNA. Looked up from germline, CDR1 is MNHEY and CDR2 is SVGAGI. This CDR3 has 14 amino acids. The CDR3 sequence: CASSYRTGGTEAFF.

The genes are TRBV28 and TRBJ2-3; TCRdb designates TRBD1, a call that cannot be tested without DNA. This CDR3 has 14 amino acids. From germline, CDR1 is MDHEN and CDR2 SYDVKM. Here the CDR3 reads CASSLPGSSDTQYF.